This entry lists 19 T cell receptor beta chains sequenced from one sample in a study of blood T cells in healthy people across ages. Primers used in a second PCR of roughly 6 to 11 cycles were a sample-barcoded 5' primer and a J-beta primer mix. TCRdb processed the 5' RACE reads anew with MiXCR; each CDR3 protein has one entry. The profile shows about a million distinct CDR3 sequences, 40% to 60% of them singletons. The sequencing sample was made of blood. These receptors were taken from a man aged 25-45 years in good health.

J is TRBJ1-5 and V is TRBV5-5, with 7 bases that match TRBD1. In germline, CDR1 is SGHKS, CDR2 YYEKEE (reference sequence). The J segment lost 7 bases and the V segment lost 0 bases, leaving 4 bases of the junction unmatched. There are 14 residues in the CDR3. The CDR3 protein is CASSLDRGWQPQHF. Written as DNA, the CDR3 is TGTGCCAGCAGCTTGGACAGGGGCTGGCAGCCCCAGCATTTT.

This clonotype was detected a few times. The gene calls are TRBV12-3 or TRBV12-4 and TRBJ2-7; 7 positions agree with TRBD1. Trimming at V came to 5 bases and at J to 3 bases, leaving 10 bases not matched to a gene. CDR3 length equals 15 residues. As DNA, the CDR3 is TGTGCCAGCAGTCCAATAAGATACAGGGGCTACGAGCAGTACTTC. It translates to CASSPIRYRGYEQYF.

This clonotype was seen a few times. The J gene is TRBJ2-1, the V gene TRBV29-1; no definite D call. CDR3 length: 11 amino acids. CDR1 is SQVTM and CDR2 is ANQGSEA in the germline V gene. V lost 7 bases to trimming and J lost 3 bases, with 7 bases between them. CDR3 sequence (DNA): TGCAGCGGCAGGATCTACAATGAGCAGTTCTTC. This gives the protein CSGRIYNEQFF.

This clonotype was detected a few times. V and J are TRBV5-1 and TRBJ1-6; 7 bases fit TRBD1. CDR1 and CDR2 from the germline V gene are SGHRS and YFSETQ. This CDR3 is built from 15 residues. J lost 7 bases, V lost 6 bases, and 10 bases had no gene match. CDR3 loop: CASKPDRVDNSPLHF. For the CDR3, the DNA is TGCGCCAGCAAACCCGACAGGGTGGACAATTCACCCCTCCACTTT.

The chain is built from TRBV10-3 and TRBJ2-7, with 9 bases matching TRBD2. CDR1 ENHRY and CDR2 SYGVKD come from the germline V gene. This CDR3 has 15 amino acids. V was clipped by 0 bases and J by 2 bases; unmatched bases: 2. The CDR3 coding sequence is TGTGCCATCAGTGAGTCATCTAGCGGGGCCTACGAGCAGTACTTC. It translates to CAISESSSGAYEQYF.

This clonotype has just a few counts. The CDR3 reads CAISEPGTGAYEQYF. The CDR3 DNA follows: TGTGCCATCAGTGAGCCCGGGACAGGGGCCTACGAGCAGTACTTC. The V and J genes are TRBV10-3 and TRBJ2-7, with 10 bases fitting TRBD1. The J segment lost 2 bases and the V segment lost 2 bases, leaving 3 bases of the junction unmatched. Germline CDR1 and CDR2: ENHRY and SYGVKD. The CDR3 loop spans 15 amino acids.

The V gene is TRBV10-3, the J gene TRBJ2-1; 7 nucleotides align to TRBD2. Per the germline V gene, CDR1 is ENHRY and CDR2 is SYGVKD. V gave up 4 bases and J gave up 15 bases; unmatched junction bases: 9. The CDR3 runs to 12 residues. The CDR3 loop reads CAISGGGNFLFF. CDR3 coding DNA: TGTGCCATCAGTGGGGGGGGAAACTTCCTGTTCTTC.

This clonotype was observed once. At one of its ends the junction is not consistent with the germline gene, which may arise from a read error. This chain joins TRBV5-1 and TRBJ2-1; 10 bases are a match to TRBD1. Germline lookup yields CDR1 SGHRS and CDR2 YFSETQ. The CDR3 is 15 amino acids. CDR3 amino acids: CASGFPGTGDNEQFF. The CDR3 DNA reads TGCGCCAGCGGCTTCCCCGGGACAGGGGACAATGAGCAGTTCTTC.

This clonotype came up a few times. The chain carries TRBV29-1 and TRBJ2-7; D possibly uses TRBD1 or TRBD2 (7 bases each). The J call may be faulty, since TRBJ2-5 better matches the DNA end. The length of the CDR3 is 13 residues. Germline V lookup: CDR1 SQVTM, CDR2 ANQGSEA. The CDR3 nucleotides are TGCAGCGTTGACAGAGGGAGGGGGCAGACCCAGTACTTC. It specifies CSVDRGRGQTQYF.

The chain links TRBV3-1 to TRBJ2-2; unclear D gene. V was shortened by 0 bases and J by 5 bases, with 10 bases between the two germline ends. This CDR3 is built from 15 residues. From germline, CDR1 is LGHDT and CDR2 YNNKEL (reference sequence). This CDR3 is CASSQDPASTGELFF. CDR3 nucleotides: TGTGCCAGCAGCCAAGATCCGGCGTCTACCGGGGAGCTGTTTTTT.

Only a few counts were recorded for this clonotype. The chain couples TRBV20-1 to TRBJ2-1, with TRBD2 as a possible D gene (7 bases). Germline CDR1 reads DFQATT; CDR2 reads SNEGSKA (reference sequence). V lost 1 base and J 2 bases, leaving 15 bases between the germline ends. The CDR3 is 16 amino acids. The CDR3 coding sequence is TGCAGTGCTAGAGGGGGAGGGCAGGGGACCTACAATGAGCAGTTCTTC. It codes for CSARGGGQGTYNEQFF.

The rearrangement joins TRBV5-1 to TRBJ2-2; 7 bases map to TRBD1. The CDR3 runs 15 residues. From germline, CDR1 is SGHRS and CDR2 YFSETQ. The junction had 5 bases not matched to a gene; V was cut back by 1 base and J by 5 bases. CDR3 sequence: CASSLRQGWTGELFF. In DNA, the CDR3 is TGCGCCAGCAGCTTGCGACAGGGTTGGACCGGGGAGCTGTTTTTT.

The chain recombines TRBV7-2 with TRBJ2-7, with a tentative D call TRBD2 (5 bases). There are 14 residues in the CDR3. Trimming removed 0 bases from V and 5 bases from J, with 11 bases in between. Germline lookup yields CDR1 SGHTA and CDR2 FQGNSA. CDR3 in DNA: TGTGCCAGCAGCTTAGCGACGGGTAGCGACGAGCAGTACTTC. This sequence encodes CASSLATGSDEQYF.

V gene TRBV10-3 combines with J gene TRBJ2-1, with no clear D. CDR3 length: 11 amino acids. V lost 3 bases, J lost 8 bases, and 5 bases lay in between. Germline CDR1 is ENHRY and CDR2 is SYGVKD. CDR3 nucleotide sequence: TGTGCCATCAGTGAATCGGATGAGCAGTTCTTC. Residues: CAISESDEQFF.

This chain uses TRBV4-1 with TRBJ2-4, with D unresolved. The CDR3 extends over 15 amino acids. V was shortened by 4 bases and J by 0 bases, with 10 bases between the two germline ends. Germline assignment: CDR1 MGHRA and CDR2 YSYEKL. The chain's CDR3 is CASSPPAGAKNIQYF. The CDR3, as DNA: TGCGCCAGCAGCCCCCCGGCCGGAGCCAAAAACATTCAGTACTTC.

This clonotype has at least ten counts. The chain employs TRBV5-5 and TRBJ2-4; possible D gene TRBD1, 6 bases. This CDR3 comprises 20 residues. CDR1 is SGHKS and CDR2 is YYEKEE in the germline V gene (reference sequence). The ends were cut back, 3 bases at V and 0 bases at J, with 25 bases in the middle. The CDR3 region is CASSSSEPGAAGVAKNIQYF. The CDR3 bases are TGTGCCAGCAGCTCTTCCGAACCAGGGGCGGCCGGGGTAGCCAAAAACATTCAGTACTTC. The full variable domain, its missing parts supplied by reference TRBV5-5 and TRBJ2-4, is DAGVTQSPTHLIKTRGQQVTLRCSPISGHKSVSWYQQVLGQGPQFIFQYYEKEERGRGNFPDRFSARQFPNYSSELNVNALLLGDSALYLCASSSSEPGAAGVAKNIQYFGAGTRLSVL.

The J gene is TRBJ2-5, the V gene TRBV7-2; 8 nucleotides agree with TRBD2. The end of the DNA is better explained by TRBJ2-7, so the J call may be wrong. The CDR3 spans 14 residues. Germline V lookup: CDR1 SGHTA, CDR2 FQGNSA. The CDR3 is CASSPGLGPLEQYF. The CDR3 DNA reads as TGTGCCAGCAGCCCGGGACTAGGACCCCTCGAGCAGTACTTC.

The CDR3 bases are TGTGCCAGCAGCCAGGAGGGGGTTGCCACCGGGGAGCTGTTTTTT. Protein: CASSQEGVATGELFF. The chain uses TRBV11-2 and TRBJ2-2, with D perhaps TRBD1 or TRBD2 (6 bases each). The V gene's germline CDR1 is SGHAT and CDR2 FQNNGV. The CDR3 is 15 residues long. V lost 5 bases, J lost 4 bases, and 14 bases lay in between.

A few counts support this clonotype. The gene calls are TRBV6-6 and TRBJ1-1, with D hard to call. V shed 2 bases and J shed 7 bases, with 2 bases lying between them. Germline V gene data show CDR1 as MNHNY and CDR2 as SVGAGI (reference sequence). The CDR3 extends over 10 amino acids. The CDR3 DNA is TGTGCCAGCAGTTACGGTGAAGCTTTCTTT. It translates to CASSYGEAFF.